These T cell receptor beta chains were read from a single sample in a study of blood T cell repertoires in COVID-19. Profiled with immunoSEQ multiplex PCR; TCRdb holds only in-frame clones, not every one. Altogether 160,000 or so clones are present, around 81% being singletons, with the ten largest covering under 7%. The sample was PBMCs or T cells enriched from blood (not recorded which). The receptor set was obtained from a man aged 35-49 years who had recovered from COVID-19. CDR3s include the opening cysteine and the closing phenylalanine or tryptophan. The order of the fields is clone size, V gene, D gene, J gene, CDR3 protein, CDR3 DNA. A D gene is named only where the DNA matches it firmly. Size is omitted from some rows. Given values are once, few, many or a class for expanded clones.

size: NA
V: TRBV5-1
D: NA
J: TRBJ1-4
CDR3: CASSEQINEKLFF
DNA: TGCGCCAGCAGCGAACAGATCAATGAAAAACTGTTTTTT

size: NA
V: TRBV4-2
D: NA
J: TRBJ1-4
CDR3: CASSQDGPGGSNEKLFF
DNA: TGTGCCAGCAGCCAAGATGGTCCGGGGGGATCTAATGAAAAACTGTTTTTT

size: NA
V: TRBV7-7
D: TRBD2
J: TRBJ2-3
CDR3: CASSLNAGGTDTQYF
DNA: TGTGCCAGCAGCTTAAATGCGGGGGGCACAGATACGCAGTATTTT

size: NA
V: TRBV2
D: TRBD2
J: TRBJ2-3
CDR3: CASSQTSGRGTDTQYF
DNA: TGTGCCAGCAGTCAAACTAGCGGACGAGGCACAGATACGCAGTATTTT

size: NA
V: TRBV9
D: TRBD2
J: TRBJ2-3
CDR3: CASSDRRGLADGAQYF
DNA: TGTGCCAGCAGCGACCGGAGGGGACTAGCGGACGGGGCGCAGTATTTT

size: NA
V: TRBV6-1
D: NA
J: TRBJ2-2
CDR3: CASSERTTPGGELFF
DNA: TGTGCCAGCAGTGAACGGACTACCCCCGGCGGGGAGCTGTTTTTT

size: NA
V: TRBV6-2/TRBV6-3
D: TRBD2
J: TRBJ2-1
CDR3: CASSYSRQGGVGEQFF
DNA: TGTGCCAGCAGTTACTCGAGGCAGGGAGGGGTTGGTGAGCAGTTCTTC

size: NA
V: TRBV27
D: TRBD1
J: TRBJ2-3
CDR3: CASSEGARADTQYF
DNA: TGTGCCAGCAGTGAGGGGGCCAGGGCAGATACGCAGTATTTT

size: few
V: TRBV29-1
D: NA
J: TRBJ1-5
CDR3: CSVVAPGGNQPQHF
DNA: TGCAGCGTTGTGGCCCCAGGGGGCAATCAGCCCCAGCATTTT

size: NA
V: TRBV5-1
D: TRBD2
J: TRBJ2-3
CDR3: CASSWSSGGATTTQYF
DNA: TGCGCCAGCAGTTGGTCTAGCGGGGGGGCCACCACTACGCAGTATTTT

size: NA
V: TRBV3-1/TRBV3-2
D: NA
J: TRBJ1-2
CDR3: CASSQDLMAYGYTF
DNA: TGTGCCAGCAGCCAAGATTTAATGGCCTATGGCTACACCTTC

size: NA
V: TRBV5-1
D: NA
J: TRBJ1-4
CDR3: CASSLNQQGPTTNEKLFF
DNA: TGCGCCAGCAGCCTAAATCAACAGGGACCGACAACTAATGAAAAACTGTTTTTT

size: few
V: TRBV7-9
D: NA
J: TRBJ1-1
CDR3: CASSLTREAFF
DNA: TGTGCCAGCAGCTTAACCAGGGAAGCTTTCTTT

size: NA
V: TRBV3-1/TRBV3-2
D: NA
J: TRBJ1-2
CDR3: CASSQGRSNYGYTF
DNA: TGTGCCAGCAGCCAAGGACGGAGTAACTATGGCTACACCTTC

size: NA
V: TRBV1
D: NA
J: TRBJ1-2
CDR3: CTSSQAAPNYGYTF
DNA: TGCACCAGCAGCCAGGCGGCCCCCAACTATGGCTACACCTTC

size: few
V: TRBV6-5
D: NA
J: TRBJ1-1
CDR3: CASSLRERIAEAFF
DNA: TGTGCCAGCAGCCTAAGGGAGCGAATAGCTGAAGCTTTCTTT

size: few
V: TRBV5-6
D: TRBD1
J: TRBJ2-2
CDR3: CASSSWTGPANTGELFF
DNA: TGTGCCAGCAGCTCATGGACAGGGCCCGCGAACACCGGGGAGCTGTTTTTT

size: NA
V: TRBV7-3
D: NA
J: TRBJ2-1
CDR3: CASSPRTEKTYNEQFF
DNA: TGTGCCAGCAGCCCCCGGACAGAAAAAACCTACAATGAGCAGTTCTTC

size: NA
V: TRBV6-5
D: NA
J: TRBJ1-1
CDR3: CATPGGVNTEAFF
DNA: TGTGCCACCCCGGGAGGGGTGAACACTGAAGCTTTCTTT

size: NA
V: TRBV7-3
D: TRBD1
J: TRBJ2-1
CDR3: CASSPSTGGLQFF
DNA: TGTGCCAGCAGCCCCTCGACAGGGGGCCTCCAGTTCTTC

size: NA
V: TRBV30
D: NA
J: TRBJ1-6
CDR3: CAWSLAASRSPLHF
DNA: TGTGCCTGGAGTCTGGCGGCCTCCCGTTCACCCCTCCACTTT

size: NA
V: TRBV2
D: NA
J: TRBJ1-5
CDR3: CASSAQGISENQPQHF
DNA: TGTGCCAGCAGTGCCCAGGGGATATCGGAGAATCAGCCCCAGCATTTT

size: few
V: TRBV21-1
D: NA
J: TRBJ2-3
CDR3: CASSKEADRGSRTDTQYF
DNA: TGTGCCAGCAGCAAAGAGGCCGACAGGGGTTCCCGCACAGATACGCAGTATTTT